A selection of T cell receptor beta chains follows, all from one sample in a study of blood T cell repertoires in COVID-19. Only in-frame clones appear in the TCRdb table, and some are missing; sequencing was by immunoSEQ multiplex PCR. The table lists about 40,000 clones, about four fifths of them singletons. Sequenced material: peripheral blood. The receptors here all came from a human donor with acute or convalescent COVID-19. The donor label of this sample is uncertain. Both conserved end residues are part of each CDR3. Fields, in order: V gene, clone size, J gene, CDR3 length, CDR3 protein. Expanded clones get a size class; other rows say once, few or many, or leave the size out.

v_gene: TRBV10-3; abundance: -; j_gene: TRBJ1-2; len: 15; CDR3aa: CAISEPGTGGFGYTF
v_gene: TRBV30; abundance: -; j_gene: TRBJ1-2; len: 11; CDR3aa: CAWRRGLGYTF
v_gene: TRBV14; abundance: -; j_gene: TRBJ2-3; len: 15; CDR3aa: CASSLRDRGTDTQYF
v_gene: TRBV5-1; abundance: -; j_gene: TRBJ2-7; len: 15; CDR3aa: CASSEDSSHSYEQYF
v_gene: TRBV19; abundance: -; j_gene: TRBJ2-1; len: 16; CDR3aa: CASSPSGLAPHNEQFF
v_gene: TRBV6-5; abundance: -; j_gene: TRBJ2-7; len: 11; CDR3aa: CASSYRREQYF
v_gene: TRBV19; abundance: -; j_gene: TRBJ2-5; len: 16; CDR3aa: CASSPNETSTQETQYF
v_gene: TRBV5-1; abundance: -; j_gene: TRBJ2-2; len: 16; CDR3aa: CASSFLAGTNTGELFF
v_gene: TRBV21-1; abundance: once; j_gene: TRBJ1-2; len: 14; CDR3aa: CASSKDDRGYGYTF
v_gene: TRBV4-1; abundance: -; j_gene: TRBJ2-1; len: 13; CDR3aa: CASSRAFTDEQFF
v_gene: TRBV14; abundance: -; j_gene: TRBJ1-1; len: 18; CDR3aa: CASSQDLRDRGWVTEAFF
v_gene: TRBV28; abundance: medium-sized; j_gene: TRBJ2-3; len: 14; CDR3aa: CASSPALGTDTQYF
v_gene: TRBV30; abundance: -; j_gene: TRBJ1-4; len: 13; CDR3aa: CAWTRGFNEKLFF
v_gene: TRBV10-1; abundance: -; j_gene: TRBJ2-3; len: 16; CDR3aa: CASPMEEDRSTDTQYF
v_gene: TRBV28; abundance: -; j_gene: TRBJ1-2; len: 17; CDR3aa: CASSFLTPGGYNYGYTF
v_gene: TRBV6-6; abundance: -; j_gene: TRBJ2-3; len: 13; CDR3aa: CASNRENTDTQYF
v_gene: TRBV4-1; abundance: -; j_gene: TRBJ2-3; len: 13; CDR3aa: CASSRGNTDTQYF
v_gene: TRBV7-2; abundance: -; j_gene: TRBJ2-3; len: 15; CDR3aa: CASSVSGGVLGTQYF
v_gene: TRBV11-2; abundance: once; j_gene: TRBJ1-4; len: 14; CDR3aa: CASRQFQGSEKLFF
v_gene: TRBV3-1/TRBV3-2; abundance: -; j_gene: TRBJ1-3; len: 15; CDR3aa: CASSPARGAYNTIYF
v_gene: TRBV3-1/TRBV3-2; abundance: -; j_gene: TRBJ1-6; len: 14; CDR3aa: CASSPNGANSPLHF
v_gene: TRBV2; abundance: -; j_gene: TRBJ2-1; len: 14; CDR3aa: CAKQRETQYNEQFF
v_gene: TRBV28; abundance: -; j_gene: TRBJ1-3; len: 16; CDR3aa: CAHGTGGLFSGNTIYF
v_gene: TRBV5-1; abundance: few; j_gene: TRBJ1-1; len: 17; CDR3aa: CASSLAPGQGSGTEAFF
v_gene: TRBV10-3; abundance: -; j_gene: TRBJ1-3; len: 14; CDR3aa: CAISPGGTGNTIYF
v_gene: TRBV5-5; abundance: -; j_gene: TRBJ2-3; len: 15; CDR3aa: CASSLVGQVTDTQYF
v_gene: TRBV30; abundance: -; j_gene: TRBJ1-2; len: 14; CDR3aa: CAWSVSGPSGGYTF
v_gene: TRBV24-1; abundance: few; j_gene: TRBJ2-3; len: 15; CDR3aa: CATSGTGASTDTQYF
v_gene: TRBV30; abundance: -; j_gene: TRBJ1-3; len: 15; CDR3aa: CAWSVPGSSGNTIYF
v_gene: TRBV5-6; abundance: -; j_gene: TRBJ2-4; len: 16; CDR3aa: CASSPTGAGAKNIQYF
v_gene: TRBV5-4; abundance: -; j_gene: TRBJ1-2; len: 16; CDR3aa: CASSLVVGRQGGGYTF
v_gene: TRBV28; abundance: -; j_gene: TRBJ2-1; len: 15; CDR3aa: CASSDPGQGTSEQFF
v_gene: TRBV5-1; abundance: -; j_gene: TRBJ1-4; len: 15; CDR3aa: CASSAGHATNEKLFF
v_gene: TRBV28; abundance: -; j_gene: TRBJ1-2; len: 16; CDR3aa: CASSSGNPDRAGGYTF
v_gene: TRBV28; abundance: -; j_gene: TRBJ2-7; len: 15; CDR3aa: CASSLRTGGAYEQYF
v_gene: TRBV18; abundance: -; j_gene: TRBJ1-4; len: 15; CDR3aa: CASSPPIRGGEKLFF
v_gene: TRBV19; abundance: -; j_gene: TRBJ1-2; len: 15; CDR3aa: CASSIFAGSNYGYTF
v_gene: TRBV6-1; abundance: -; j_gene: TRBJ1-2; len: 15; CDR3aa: CASSEAVTANYGYTF
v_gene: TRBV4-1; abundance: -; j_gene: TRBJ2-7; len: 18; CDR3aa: CASSQASLGLQKTYEQYF
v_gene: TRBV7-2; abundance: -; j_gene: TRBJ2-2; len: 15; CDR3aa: CASSLDRHPTGELFF
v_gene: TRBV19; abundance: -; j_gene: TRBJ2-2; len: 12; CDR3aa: CASKARTGELFF
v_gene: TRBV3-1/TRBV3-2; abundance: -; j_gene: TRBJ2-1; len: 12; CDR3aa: CASSRPGVEQFF
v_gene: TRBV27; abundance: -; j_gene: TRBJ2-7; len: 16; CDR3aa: CASSLSAGEHIHEQYF
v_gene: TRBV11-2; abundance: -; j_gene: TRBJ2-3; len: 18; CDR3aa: CASSLRSGTSLSTDTQYF
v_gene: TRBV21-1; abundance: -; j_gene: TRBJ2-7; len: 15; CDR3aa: CASNLTEEIPYEQYF
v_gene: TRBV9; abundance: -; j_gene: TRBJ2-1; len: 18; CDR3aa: CASSVGVLAGGLGNEQFF
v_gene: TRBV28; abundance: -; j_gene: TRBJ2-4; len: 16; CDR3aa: CASYSTDRGAKNIQYF
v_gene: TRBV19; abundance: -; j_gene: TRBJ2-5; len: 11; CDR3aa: CASISQETQYF
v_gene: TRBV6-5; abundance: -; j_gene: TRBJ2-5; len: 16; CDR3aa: CASSSQGARAKETQYF
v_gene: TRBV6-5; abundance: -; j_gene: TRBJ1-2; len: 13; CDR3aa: CASRERGFDGYTF
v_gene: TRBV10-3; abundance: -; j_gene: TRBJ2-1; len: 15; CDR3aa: CAISETSGRANEQFF
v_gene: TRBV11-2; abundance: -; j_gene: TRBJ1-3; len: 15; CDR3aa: CASSLLDRLGNTIYF
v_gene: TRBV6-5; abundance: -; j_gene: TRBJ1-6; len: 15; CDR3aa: CASSADSSYNSPLHF